Below, 9 T cell receptor beta chains from the same sample are listed, as sequenced in a study of somatic mutations in cytotoxic T cells in rheumatoid arthritis. Profiling relied on immunoSEQ multiplex PCR, and the TCRdb table lists in-frame clones only, not all of them. This table holds about 20,000 clones, 86% found once. Sequenced input: CD8+ T cells sorted from blood. The receptors derive from a man aged 35 to 55 in good health.

The rearrangement uses TRBV27 and TRBJ2-1; D may be TRBD2 (6 bases). Trimming took off 4 bases at V and 3 bases at J, with 10 bases between the two ends. CDR3 size: 14 residues. CDR1 is MNHEY and CDR2 is SMNVEV in the germline V gene (reference sequence). CDR3 coding DNA: TGTGCCAGCAGTTGGGAGGCCAACTACAATGAGCAGTTCTTC. It translates to CASSWEANYNEQFF.

V usage is TRBV7-3 and J usage is TRBJ2-2; a weak D match, TRBD1 (5 bases). The CDR3 contains 15 residues. Trimming removed 1 base from V and 5 bases from J, with 11 bases in between. Looked up from germline, CDR1 is SGHTA and CDR2 is FQGTGA. The chain's CDR3 is CASSLRGQTTGELFF. In DNA, the CDR3 is TGTGCCAGCAGCTTAAGGGGCCAGACAACCGGGGAGCTGTTTTTT.

The chain combines TRBV28 with TRBJ2-2, with no clear D. Germline lookup yields CDR1 MDHEN and CDR2 SYDVKM. This CDR3 spans 15 amino acids. Trimming shortened V by 5 bases and J by 4 bases, and 14 bases separated the two germline ends. The CDR3 sequence is CASSPFQVFTGELFF. The CDR3 DNA follows: TGTGCCAGCAGTCCCTTCCAGGTTTTCACCGGGGAGCTGTTTTTT.

This clone came up once. This chain uses TRBV29-1 with TRBJ2-7; D possibly corresponds to TRBD1 (7 bases). V was pared by 6 bases and J by 3 bases, with 15 bases between. Germline-derived CDR1 and CDR2 are SQVTM and ANQGSEA. This CDR3 is 13 amino acids long. DNA of the CDR3: TGCAGCGTAGGGGGCGGGATTATCTACGAGCAGTACTTC. This translates into CSVGGGIIYEQYF.

The rearrangement links TRBV6-1 to TRBJ1-6; no firm D call. Germline V CDR1 and CDR2: MNHNS, SASEGT. Trimming left V 3 bases short and J 6 bases short, with 12 bases between. CDR3 length: 15 amino acids. This CDR3 is CASSDGRIINSPLHF. Here the CDR3 DNA reads TGTGCCAGCAGTGACGGACGGATTATTAATTCACCCCTCCACTTT.

This chain uses TRBV10-1 with TRBJ1-6; 7 bases fit TRBD1. Germline loops: CDR1 WNHNN, CDR2 SYGVQD (reference sequence). The CDR3 totals 15 residues. The ends lost 6 bases at V and 7 bases at J; junction bases unmatched: 9. The CDR3 bases are TGCGCCAGCAGCGAAAACAGGGGAATGAATTCACCCCTCCACTTT. Protein product: CASSENRGMNSPLHF.

The rearrangement joins TRBV6-5 to TRBJ2-1; no clear D. Germline V gene sequence: CDR1 MNHEY, CDR2 SVGAGI. V lost 4 bases, J lost 8 bases, and 9 bases lay in between. CDR3 length: 12 amino acids. The CDR3, as DNA: TGTGCCAGCAGTTTGGGGATGGATGAGCAGTTCTTC. Its protein product is CASSLGMDEQFF.

The V gene is TRBV21-1, the J gene TRBJ2-7. TRBV21-1 is annotated as a pseudogene. The CDR3 is 19 residues long. The CDR3 bases are TGTGCCAGCAGTAATCAGGGGGGGTACGAGGGGGCCATAGCCTACGAGCAGTACTTC. Its protein product is CASSNQGGYEGAIAYEQYF.

V usage is TRBV19 and J usage is TRBJ2-7, with D tentatively TRBD2 (6 bases). With 5 bases removed from V and 1 base from J, the gap between germline ends came to 9 bases. Germline V lookup: CDR1 LNHDA, CDR2 SQIVND (reference sequence). This CDR3 is built from 13 residues. The CDR3 DNA follows: TGTGCCAGTAGTGCGGGACGTTCCTACGAGCAGTACTTC. Translated: CASSAGRSYEQYF.